This TCR beta chain appears in the sequencing data of a study of identical twins. TCRdb analysed the 5' RACE reads with MiXCR anew, one entry per CDR3 protein. The sample yields about 490,000 distinct CDR3 sequences, roughly 15% seen once. CDR1 is DFQATT, CDR2 SNEGSKA, per germline (reference sequence). The CDR3 is 13 amino acids. V lost 3 bases and J 4 bases, leaving 12 bases between the germline ends. This sample was shared with a second study, whose subject was yellow fever vaccine responses in identical twins.

The chain has TRBV20-1 and TRBJ1-1; D is ambiguous. What was sequenced was CD4+ T cells sorted from blood. This clonotype originated in a woman aged 18-35 years in good health. The CDR3 here is CSARLGWATEAFF. The DNA for the CDR3 is TGCAGTGCTAGGCTAGGTTGGGCCACTGAAGCTTTCTTT.